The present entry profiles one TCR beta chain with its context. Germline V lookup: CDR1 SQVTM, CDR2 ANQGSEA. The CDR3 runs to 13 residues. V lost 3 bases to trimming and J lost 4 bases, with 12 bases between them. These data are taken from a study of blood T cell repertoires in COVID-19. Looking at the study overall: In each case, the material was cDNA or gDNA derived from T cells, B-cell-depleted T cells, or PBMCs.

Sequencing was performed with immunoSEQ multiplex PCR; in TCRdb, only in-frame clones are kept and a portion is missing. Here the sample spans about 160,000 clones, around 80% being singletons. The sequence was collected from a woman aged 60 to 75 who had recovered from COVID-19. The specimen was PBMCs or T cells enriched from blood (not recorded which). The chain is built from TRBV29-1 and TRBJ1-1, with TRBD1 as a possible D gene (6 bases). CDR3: CSVEAFRGTEAFF. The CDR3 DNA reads TGCAGCGTTGAGGCATTCAGGGGCACTGAAGCTTTCTTT.